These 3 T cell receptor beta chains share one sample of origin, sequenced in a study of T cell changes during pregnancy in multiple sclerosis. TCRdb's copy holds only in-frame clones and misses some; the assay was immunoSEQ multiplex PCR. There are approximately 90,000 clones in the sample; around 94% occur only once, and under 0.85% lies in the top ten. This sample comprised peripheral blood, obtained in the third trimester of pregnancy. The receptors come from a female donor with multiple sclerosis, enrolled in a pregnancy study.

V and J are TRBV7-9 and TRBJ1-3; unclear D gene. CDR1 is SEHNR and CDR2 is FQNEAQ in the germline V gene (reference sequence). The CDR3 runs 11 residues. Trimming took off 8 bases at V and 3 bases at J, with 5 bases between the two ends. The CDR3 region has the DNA TGTGCCAGCCAGGATGGAAACACCATATATTTT. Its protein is CASQDGNTIYF.

CDR3 loop: CASSIKAAGGFYQPQHF. The CDR3, as DNA: TGTGCCAGTAGTATAAAGGCCGCCGGAGGGTTTTATCAGCCCCAGCATTTT. This chain uses TRBV19 with TRBJ1-5; unclear D gene. The CDR3 has 17 amino acids. Per germline, CDR1 LNHDA and CDR2 SQIVND (reference sequence). V shed 2 bases and J shed 5 bases, with 19 bases lying between them.

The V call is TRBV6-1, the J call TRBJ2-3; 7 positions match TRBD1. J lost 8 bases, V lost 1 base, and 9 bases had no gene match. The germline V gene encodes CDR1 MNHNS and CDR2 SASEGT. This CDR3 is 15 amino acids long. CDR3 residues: CASSEGGERGRTQYF. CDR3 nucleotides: TGTGCCAGCAGTGAAGGAGGGGAGAGGGGGCGTACGCAGTATTTT.